This T cell receptor beta chain was profiled in a study of T cells in Graves' hyperthyroidism and ophthalmopathy. Overall study findings and caveats: The model identified upcoming ophthalmopathy a median roughly 6.5 months ahead of onset.

Regions amplified from RNA transcripts were the TCR beta CDR3 regions. In the first-round RT-PCR of the TCR CDR3, the HTBI primer set was used. TCRdb called the multiplex PCR reads again in MiXCR, with one record for every CDR3 protein. Of roughly 300,000 distinct CDR3 sequences listed, about 15% are singletons. The CDR3 is 14 amino acids. Germline CDR1 and CDR2: SGHKS and YYEKEE (reference sequence). Trimming shortened V by 4 bases and J by 2 bases, and 10 bases separated the two germline ends. As concerns this clonotype: Its target is not known.

This chain uses TRBV5-5 with TRBJ1-3; D ambiguous. The source is a woman under 40 with Graves' hyperthyroidism. The specimen was blood. The CDR3 sequence is CASSPGPAGNTIYF. In DNA form, the CDR3 reads TGTGCCAGCAGCCCGGGCCCTGCTGGAAACACCATATATTTT.